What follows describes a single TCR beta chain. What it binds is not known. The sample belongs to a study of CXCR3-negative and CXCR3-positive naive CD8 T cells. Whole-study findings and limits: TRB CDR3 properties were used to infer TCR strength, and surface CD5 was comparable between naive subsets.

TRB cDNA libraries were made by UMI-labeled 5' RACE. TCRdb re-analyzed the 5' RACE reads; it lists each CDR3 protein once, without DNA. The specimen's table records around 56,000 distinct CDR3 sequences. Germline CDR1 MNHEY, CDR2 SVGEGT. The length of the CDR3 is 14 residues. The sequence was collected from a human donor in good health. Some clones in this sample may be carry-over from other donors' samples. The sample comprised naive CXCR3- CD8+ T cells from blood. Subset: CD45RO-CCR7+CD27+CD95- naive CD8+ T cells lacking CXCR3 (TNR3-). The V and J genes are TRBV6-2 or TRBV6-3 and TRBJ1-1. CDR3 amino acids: CASSEDGLNTEAFF.